A single sample is the source of the 23 T cell receptor beta chains below, sequenced in a study of T-cell reconstitution after alpha-beta-depleted transplantation in children (dated by TCRdb to between 2015 and 2016). Libraries were constructed by PCR. TCRdb lists the instrument as Illumina HiSeq 2500. TCR libraries were prepared with molecular barcoding, using unique molecular identifiers to normalize TCRbeta repertoire quantification. TCRdb cleaned the public reads at Q25 with fastp, built clones with MiXCR and kept in-frame beta chains. Each record represents a unique CDR3 protein, reported with the most common genes and DNA among its rows. Counted in this sample were about 980,000 distinct CDR3 sequences; roughly 29% of them appeared once. 25% to 35% of the sample goes to the ten largest clones. This specimen's treatment or condition label, per the study, means: allogeneic hematopoietic cell transplantation with graft depleted of TCRalphabeta T cells and CD19 B cells.

Sample: PBMCs, mostly from graft donor cells, taken 360 days after TCRalphabeta/CD19-depleted stem cell transplant. The receptors were sampled from a boy younger than two who had a stem cell transplant for SCID, so the T cells may come from the graft donor.

The chain has TRBV20-1 and TRBJ2-3; 11 bases are shared with TRBD2. The CDR3 runs 18 residues. Germline-derived CDR1 and CDR2 are DFQATT and SNEGSKA (reference sequence). V lost 6 bases to trimming and J lost 0 bases; unmatched junction nucleotides: 14. CDR3 coding DNA: TGCAGTGCCGACAATCGGGCTAGCGGGGGGACTAGCACAGATACGCAGTATTTT. This sequence encodes CSADNRASGGTSTDTQYF.

There are a few counts of this clonotype. The chain employs TRBV29-1 and TRBJ2-3; tentative D call: TRBD1 (6 bases). Germline V CDR1 and CDR2: SQVTM, ANQGSEA. The CDR3 totals 10 residues. Trimming cost V 7 bases and J 6 bases, with 8 bases left between them. This chain's CDR3 is CSGQGDTQYF. In nucleotides, the CDR3 is TGCAGCGGCCAGGGGGATACGCAGTATTTT.

This sequence joins TRBV7-9 and TRBJ2-3, with 7 bases identical to TRBD2. The CDR3 sequence is 17 residues long. CDR1 is SEHNR and CDR2 is FQNEAQ in the germline V gene (reference sequence). V was pared by 8 bases and J by 2 bases, with 16 bases of the junction left unmatched. In DNA form, the CDR3 reads TGTGCCAGCTCGTTGGGGTCAATGCGGGGGATCACAGATACGCAGTATTTT. Translated, it gives CASSLGSMRGITDTQYF.

The chain links TRBV12-3 or TRBV12-4 to TRBJ1-1; the D gene is possibly TRBD1 (5 bases). V dropped 2 bases and J dropped 1 base, with 14 bases sitting between them. The CDR3 contains 16 residues. The CDR3 bases are TGTGCCAGCAGTTTACGTCAGGGCGGCGGGAACACTGAAGCTTTCTTT. This codes for CASSLRQGGGNTEAFF.

The CDR3 coding sequence is TGTGCCAGCAGCTTAGTGGTCTTAGATACGCAGTATTTT. Its translation: CASSLVVLDTQYF. This chain connects TRBV7-2 to TRBJ2-3; D unresolved. This CDR3 comprises 13 residues. The V end lost 1 base, the J end lost 5 bases, and 7 bases lay between the germline ends. Germline-derived CDR1 and CDR2 are SGHTA and FQGNSA.

This clonotype showed up just a few times. V is TRBV2 and J is TRBJ2-3; the D gene is possibly TRBD2 (6 bases). The germline gives CDR1 SNHLY, CDR2 FYNNEI. The ends were cut back, 6 bases at V and 2 bases at J, with 18 bases in the middle. This CDR3 has 16 residues. The CDR3 region is CASSLAVGGLTDTQYF. For the CDR3, the DNA is TGTGCCAGCAGCTTAGCGGTTGGGGGACTCACAGATACGCAGTATTTT. Looking up the rest from reference TRBV2 and TRBJ2-3 gives the full variable domain: EPEVTQTPSHQVTQMGQEVILRCVPISNHLYFYWYRQILGQKVEFLVSFYNNEISEKSEIFDDQFSVERPDGSNFTLKIRSTKLEDSAMYFCASSLAVGGLTDTQYFGPGTRLTVL.

The chain couples TRBV20-1 to TRBJ2-4; D is ambiguous. Deletions cut 0 bases from V and 11 bases from J, with 8 bases between. This CDR3 has 11 residues. CDR1 is DFQATT and CDR2 is SNEGSKA in the germline V gene (reference sequence). CDR3 amino acids: CSARETALQYF. CDR3 nucleotide sequence: TGCAGTGCTAGAGAAACGGCACTTCAGTACTTC.

The rearrangement links TRBV3-1 to TRBJ2-7, with 9 positions matching TRBD1. V was clipped by 8 bases and J by 0 bases; unmatched bases: 5. Germline V lookup: CDR1 LGHDT, CDR2 YNNKEL (reference sequence). The CDR3 covers 14 residues. CDR3 bases: TGTGCCAGCGCCGACAGGGGGTACTCCTACGAGCAGTACTTC. Translation gives CASADRGYSYEQYF.

This chain uses TRBV9 with TRBJ2-3; TRBD2 is a possible D gene (6 bases). This CDR3 spans 15 amino acids. Germline loops: CDR1 SGDLS, CDR2 YYNGEE. V lost 0 bases and J 6 bases, leaving 14 bases between the germline ends. CDR3 residues: CASSVGRGFVDTQYF. The CDR3 DNA follows: TGTGCCAGCAGCGTAGGACGGGGGTTCGTGGATACGCAGTATTTT.

V gene TRBV3-1 combines with J gene TRBJ2-3; no clear D gene. V lost 1 base to trimming and J lost 1 base, with 15 bases between them. Germline CDR1 and CDR2: LGHDT and YNNKEL (reference sequence). CDR3 length: 17 amino acids. The chain's CDR3 is CASSQGLQTMGTDTQYF. Here the CDR3 DNA reads TGTGCCAGCAGCCAAGGACTCCAGACCATGGGCACAGATACGCAGTATTTT.

There are a few counts of this clonotype. V usage is TRBV3-1 and J usage is TRBJ2-3; D is unclear. Deletions cut 3 bases from V and 7 bases from J, with 8 bases between. The CDR3 length is 12 residues. Per the germline V gene, CDR1 is LGHDT and CDR2 is YNNKEL (reference sequence). The CDR3 DNA reads as TGTGCCAGCAGCCAGCAAGGGAATACGCAGTATTTT. This sequence encodes CASSQQGNTQYF.

The gene calls are TRBV5-6 and TRBJ2-3; D not resolved. The ends were cut back, 3 bases at V and 6 bases at J, with 8 bases in the middle. CDR1 and CDR2 (germline): SGHDT, YYEEEE. The CDR3 has 12 amino acids. This chain's CDR3 is CASSSMTDTQYF. The CDR3 DNA follows: TGTGCCAGCAGCTCTATGACCGATACGCAGTATTTT.

This clonotype occurred a few times. J is TRBJ2-3 and V is TRBV20-1; tentative D call: TRBD2 (6 bases). Germline-derived CDR1 and CDR2 are DFQATT and SNEGSKA (reference sequence). There are 16 residues in the CDR3. Trimming pared 5 bases from V and 4 bases from J, leaving 22 bases between. The CDR3 DNA follows: TGCAGTGCTGACCTCTCACTAGCTTGGAGGGCAGATACGCAGTATTTT. This sequence encodes CSADLSLAWRADTQYF.

The V and J genes are TRBV6-2 or TRBV6-3 and TRBJ2-1, with 9 bases identical to TRBD2. V shed 2 bases and J 7 bases; nucleotides not matched to a gene: 9. Germline V gene lookup returns CDR1 MNHEY and CDR2 SVGEGT. The CDR3 loop spans 16 amino acids. The CDR3: CASSYGGGARSNEQFF. DNA of the CDR3: TGTGCCAGCAGTTACGGCGGGGGGGCCAGGAGTAATGAGCAGTTCTTC.

The chain joins TRBV12-5 to TRBJ2-7; D ambiguous. V was pared by 1 base and J by 2 bases, with 18 bases between. Germline V gene data show CDR1 as LGHNT and CDR2 as FRNRAP. The CDR3 sequence is 17 residues long. In DNA, the CDR3 is TGTGCTAGTGGTTTGGACGCGGTCGGACGGGTCCCCTACGAGCAGTACTTC. It specifies CASGLDAVGRVPYEQYF.

The chain uses TRBV29-1 and TRBJ2-7; possibly TRBD2 for D (5 bases). The CDR3 sequence is 13 residues long. Germline loops: CDR1 SQVTM, CDR2 ANQGSEA. V gave up 6 bases and J gave up 6 bases, with 18 bases separating them. The CDR3 reads CSVLWATDFEQYF. The CDR3 nucleotides read TGCAGCGTCCTGTGGGCCACGGACTTCGAGCAGTACTTC.

The chain couples TRBV28 to TRBJ2-7; 7 bases fit TRBD2. CDR1 MDHEN and CDR2 SYDVKM come from the germline V gene. The CDR3 spans 16 residues. J gave up 1 base and V 5 bases, and 11 bases lay outside the gene matches. The CDR3 region is CASSPLGLGTSYEQYF. CDR3 nucleotides: TGTGCCAGCAGTCCCCTCGGACTAGGAACGTCCTACGAGCAGTACTTC.

This clonotype showed up just a few times. The genes are TRBV7-9 and TRBJ1-1; possible D gene TRBD1, 6 bases. Trimming removed 5 bases at V and 9 bases at J, with 13 bases between. CDR1 and CDR2 from the germline V gene are SEHNR and FQNEAQ (reference sequence). The CDR3 consists of 12 residues. For the CDR3, the DNA is TGTGCCAGCAGCGGTGAGACAGGTAAAGCTTTCTTT. Its protein is CASSGETGKAFF.

Only a few counts were recorded for this clonotype. This chain joins TRBV18 and TRBJ2-3, with TRBD1 identical over 10 bases. V lost 2 bases and J lost 3; bases outside the gene matches: 5. This CDR3 contains 16 residues. Germline CDR1 KGHSH, CDR2 LQKENI. CDR3 residues: CASSPTGTGVTDTQYF. CDR3 coding DNA: TGTGCCAGCTCACCAACTGGGACAGGGGTGACAGATACGCAGTATTTT.

The chain links TRBV12-3 or TRBV12-4 to TRBJ2-4; 7 bases agree with TRBD1. The CDR3 contains 16 residues. The V segment lost 5 bases and the J segment 3 bases; nucleotides outside the gene matches: 10. CDR3 residues: CASSRGTDEGKNIQYF. The CDR3 DNA reads as TGTGCCAGCAGTCGAGGGACAGATGAGGGCAAAAACATTCAGTACTTC.

V gene TRBV5-4 combines with J gene TRBJ2-7; 8 bases are a match to TRBD1. The length of the CDR3 is 14 residues. Trimming removed 5 bases from V and 2 bases from J; junction bases left unmatched: 6. CDR1 SGHNT and CDR2 YYREEE come from the germline V gene (reference sequence). The CDR3 nucleotides are TGTGCCAGCAGAAAAGGACAGGGAGCCTACGAGCAGTACTTC. This encodes CASRKGQGAYEQYF.

In its sample, this clonotype was seen a few times. The V call is TRBV2, the J call TRBJ2-7; the D call may be TRBD1 or TRBD2 (6 bases each). Germline V gives CDR1 SNHLY, CDR2 FYNNEI. V lost 10 bases, J lost 2 bases, and 18 bases lay in between. This CDR3 region has 14 residues. The CDR3, as DNA: TGTGCCACATCGCGGCAGGGGAGGACCTACGAGCAGTACTTC. This codes for CATSRQGRTYEQYF.

J is TRBJ1-2 and V is TRBV7-2; unclear D gene. The germline V gene encodes CDR1 SGHTA and CDR2 FQGNSA. The CDR3 runs 15 residues. The V end lost 6 bases, the J end lost 7 bases, and 21 bases lay between the germline ends. CDR3: CASSPRPLNTGGYTF. The CDR3 bases are TGTGCCAGCAGTCCAAGGCCCCTTAATACGGGTGGCTACACCTTC.